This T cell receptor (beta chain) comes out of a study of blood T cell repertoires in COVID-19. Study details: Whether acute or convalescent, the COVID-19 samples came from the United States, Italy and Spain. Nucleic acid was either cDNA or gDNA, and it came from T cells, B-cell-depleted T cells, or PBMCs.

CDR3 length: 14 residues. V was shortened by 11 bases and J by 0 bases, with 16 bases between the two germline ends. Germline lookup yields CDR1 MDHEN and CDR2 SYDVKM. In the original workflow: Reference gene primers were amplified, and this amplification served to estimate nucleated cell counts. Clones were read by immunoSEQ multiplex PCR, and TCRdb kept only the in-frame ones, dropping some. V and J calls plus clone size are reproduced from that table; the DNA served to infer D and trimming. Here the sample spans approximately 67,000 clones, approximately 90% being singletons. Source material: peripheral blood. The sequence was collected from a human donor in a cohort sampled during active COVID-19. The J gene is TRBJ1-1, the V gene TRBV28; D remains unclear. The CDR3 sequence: CASEEGTMNTEAFF. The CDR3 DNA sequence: TGTGCCTCTGAGGAGGGAACCATGAACACTGAAGCTTTCTTT.